These 14 T cell receptor beta chains share one sample of origin, sequenced in a study of T-cell reconstitution after alpha-beta-depleted transplantation in children. It was with unique molecular identifiers that the TCRbeta library was prepared. TCRdb re-called the PCR reads through MiXCR, storing one row per CDR3 protein. Counted here are about 200,000 distinct CDR3 sequences, just under 6.5% occurring once; the ten biggest clones make up about 5%. The sample consisted of PBMCs, taken before TCRalphabeta/CD19-depleted stem cell transplant. The receptors come from a girl in the first two years of life with combined immunodeficiency, due to receive a stem cell transplant.

This clonotype has just a few counts. The chain has TRBV7-2 and TRBJ1-1; possible D gene TRBD1, 6 bases. In germline, CDR1 is SGHTA, CDR2 FQGNSA. The CDR3 runs 15 residues. Trimming pared 5 bases from V and 0 bases from J, leaving 13 bases between. CDR3 region: CASSLKDSLNTEAFF. CDR3 bases: TGTGCCAGCAGCCTTAAGGACAGCTTGAACACTGAAGCTTTCTTT. Looking up the rest from reference TRBV7-2 and TRBJ1-1 gives the full variable domain: GAGVSQSPSNKVTEKGKDVELRCDPISGHTALYWYRQSLGQGLEFLIYFQGNSAPDKSGLPSDRFSAERTGGSVSTLTIQRTQQEDSAVYLCASSLKDSLNTEAFFGQGTRLTVV.

This clonotype was recorded many times. This chain links TRBV28 with TRBJ1-5; D gene uncertain. The CDR3 sequence is 15 residues long. Trimming took 3 bases from V and 2 from J, leaving 11 bases between them. CDR1 is MDHEN, CDR2 SYDVKM, per germline. CDR3 loop: CASSFRTAGNQPQHF. For the CDR3, the DNA is TGTGCCAGCAGTTTTAGAACAGCAGGCAATCAGCCCCAGCATTTT.

Only a few counts were recorded for this clonotype. The V and J genes are TRBV21-1 and TRBJ1-5. TRBV21-1 represents a pseudogene. The CDR3 consists of 14 residues. In DNA form, the CDR3 reads TGTGCCACCTCGACCGGCAGATTCAATCAGCCCCAGCATTTT. This codes for CATSTGRFNQPQHF.

This clonotype was recorded at least ten times. The CDR3 DNA reads as TGTGCCAGCAGTTCTTGGCCAGGCAATGAGCAGTTCTTC. As protein: CASSSWPGNEQFF. The chain couples TRBV12-3 or TRBV12-4 to TRBJ2-1; D not resolved. The CDR3 runs to 13 residues. Trimming took off 4 bases at V and 6 bases at J, with 10 bases between the two ends.

This clonotype appeared a few times. The rearrangement links TRBV29-1 to TRBJ1-5; 9 bases are a match to TRBD1. This CDR3 has 15 amino acids. V trimming: 6 bases; J trimming: 7 bases; junction bases outside the gene matches: 13. Germline values: CDR1 SQVTM, CDR2 ANQGSEA. The CDR3 sequence: CSVSETGGLGQPQHF. The CDR3, as DNA: TGCAGCGTCAGCGAAACAGGGGGCTTAGGGCAGCCCCAGCATTTT. The full variable domain, in which reference TRBV29-1 and TRBJ1-5 provide the parts outside the CDR3, is SAVISQKPSRDICQRGTSLTIQCQVDSQVTMMFWYRQQPGQSLTLIATANQGSEATYESGFVIDKFPISRPNLTFSTLTVSNMSPEDSSIYLCSVSETGGLGQPQHFGDGTRLSIL.

This clonotype was recorded many times. The chain couples TRBV7-2 to TRBJ2-3, with 11 bases fitting TRBD2. Germline trimming cut 3 bases from V and 3 bases from J; bases unmatched to any gene: 8. The CDR3 sequence is 17 residues long. Germline values: CDR1 SGHTA, CDR2 FQGNSA. CDR3 in amino acids: CASSFRGRTSGTDTQYF. The CDR3 DNA sequence: TGTGCCAGCAGCTTTCGGGGGAGGACTAGCGGGACAGATACGCAGTATTTT. The full variable domain, in which reference TRBV7-2 and TRBJ2-3 provide the parts outside the CDR3, is GAGVSQSPSNKVTEKGKDVELRCDPISGHTALYWYRQSLGQGLEFLIYFQGNSAPDKSGLPSDRFSAERTGGSVSTLTIQRTQQEDSAVYLCASSFRGRTSGTDTQYFGPGTRLTVL.

J is TRBJ2-7 and V is TRBV7-9; TRBD1 agrees at 10 bases. After removal of 5 bases from V and 4 bases from J, the junction contained 8 bases not matched to a gene. Germline values: CDR1 SEHNR, CDR2 FQNEAQ (reference sequence). The CDR3 extends over 15 amino acids. The CDR3 nucleotides are TGTGCCAGCAGCAGAACCGGGACAGGGGTGTACGAGCAGTACTTC. Its protein product is CASSRTGTGVYEQYF.

At least ten counts were recorded for this clonotype. The V and J genes are TRBV24-1 and TRBJ2-1, with D perhaps given as TRBD1 or TRBD2 (5 bases each). This CDR3 spans 15 amino acids. Trimming took off 3 bases at V and 5 bases at J, with 13 bases between the two ends. In germline, CDR1 is KGHDR, CDR2 SFDVKD. CDR3 sequence reads: CATSDLDGTDNEQFF. The CDR3 nucleotides are TGTGCCACCAGTGATCTTGATGGGACGGACAATGAGCAGTTCTTC.

In regard to this clonotype: Given a much more abundant clone one base away, this may be a read error. Since no conserved phenylalanine or tryptophan closes the CDR3, a read error is the likely cause. This rearrangement joins TRBV13 to TRBJ2-2; tentative D call: TRBD2 (6 bases). Germline V gene data show CDR1 as PRHDT and CDR2 as FYEKMQ (reference sequence). The CDR3 covers 22 residues. Trimming shortened V by 5 bases and J by 6 bases, and 37 bases separated the two germline ends. The CDR3 region has the DNA TGTGCCAGCAGCGAACCTCCCGGGGTTTCCGAATCTAGCGAGTGGATCCCCGGGGAGCTGTTTGTT. Residues: CASSEPPGVSESSEWIPGELFV.

This clonotype was recorded many times. The chain is built from TRBV11-2 and TRBJ2-5; TRBD2 matches at 9 bases. There are 15 residues in the CDR3. The J segment lost 5 bases and the V segment lost 5 bases, leaving 9 bases of the junction unmatched. Germline V gene sequence: CDR1 SGHAT, CDR2 FQNNGV. The CDR3 protein is CASSPLSGRSETQYF. CDR3 bases: TGTGCCAGCAGCCCCTTAAGCGGGAGGTCGGAGACCCAGTACTTC.

This clonotype has ten or more counts. This chain uses TRBV6-2 or TRBV6-3 with TRBJ1-2; TRBD1 is a possible D gene (6 bases). The CDR3 is 15 residues long. V shed 1 base and J shed 4 bases, with 13 bases lying between them. CDR1 is MNHEY and CDR2 is SVGEGT in the germline V gene. The CDR3 DNA follows: TGTGCCAGCAGTTACTGGGGGGCGAGGGGCTATGGCTACACCTTC. It is translated as CASSYWGARGYGYTF.

The gene calls are TRBV14 and TRBJ2-1, with 9 bases matching TRBD2. Trimming cost V 5 bases and J 0 bases; bases outside gene matches: 5. Germline V CDR1 and CDR2: SGHDN, FVKESK. The CDR3 is made up of 16 amino acids. In nucleotides, the CDR3 is TGTGCCAGCAGCTCCGCGACTAGCGGCTCCTACAATGAGCAGTTCTTC. This gives the protein CASSSATSGSYNEQFF.

This clonotype was counted many times. This chain links TRBV29-1 with TRBJ2-1, with 7 bases lining up with TRBD2. Germline V gives CDR1 SQVTM, CDR2 ANQGSEA. The CDR3 is 12 amino acids. V lost 6 bases to trimming and J lost 5 bases; unmatched junction nucleotides: 4. CDR3 nucleotide sequence: TGCAGCGTCACGGGACTACACAATGAGCAGTTCTTC. It encodes CSVTGLHNEQFF.

This clonotype has more than one count but fewer than ten. The chain recombines TRBV5-1 with TRBJ1-6; the D is unclear. V lost 0 bases, J lost 3 bases, and 10 bases lay in between. The CDR3 length is 16 residues. The germline gives CDR1 SGHRS, CDR2 YFSETQ. The CDR3 region is CASSLGETLYNSPLHF. The CDR3 bases are TGCGCCAGCAGCTTGGGAGAGACACTCTATAATTCACCCCTCCACTTT.